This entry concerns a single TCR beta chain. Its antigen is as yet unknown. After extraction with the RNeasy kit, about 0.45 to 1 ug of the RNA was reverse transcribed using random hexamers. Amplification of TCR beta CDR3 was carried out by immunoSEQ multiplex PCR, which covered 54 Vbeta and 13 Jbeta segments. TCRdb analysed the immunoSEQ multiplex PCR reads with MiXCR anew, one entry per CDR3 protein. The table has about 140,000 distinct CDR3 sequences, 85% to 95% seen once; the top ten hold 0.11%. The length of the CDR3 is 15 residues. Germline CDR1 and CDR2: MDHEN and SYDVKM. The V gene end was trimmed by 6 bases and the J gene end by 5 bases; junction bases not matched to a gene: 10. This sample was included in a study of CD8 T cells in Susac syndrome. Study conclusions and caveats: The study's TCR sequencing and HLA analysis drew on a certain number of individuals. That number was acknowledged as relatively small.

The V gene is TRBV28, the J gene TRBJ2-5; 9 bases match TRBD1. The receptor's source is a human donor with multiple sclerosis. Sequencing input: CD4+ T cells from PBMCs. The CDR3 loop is CASSPTTGGRETQYF. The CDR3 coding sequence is TGTGCCAGCAGCCCGACAACAGGGGGCCGGGAGACCCAGTACTTC.